The 22 T cell receptor beta chains below were found in one sample sequenced in a study of cytotoxic CD8 clonotypes in ibrutinib-treated CLL. Assay: immunoSEQ multiplex PCR; the TCRdb copy retains only in-frame clones and omits some. This table holds under 150,000 clones, around 84% found once. The sequences come from PBMCs, collected after 24 months of ibrutinib treatment. The receptors come from a human donor with chronic lymphocytic leukemia.

The chain has TRBV19 and TRBJ1-2, with D tentatively TRBD1 (5 bases). CDR1 LNHDA and CDR2 SQIVND come from the germline V gene (reference sequence). Trimming took 10 bases from V and 4 from J, leaving 16 bases between them. The CDR3 covers 13 residues. DNA for the CDR3: TGTGCCACACAGGAGGGGTTGGCCTATGGCTACACCTTC. It translates to CATQEGLAYGYTF.

Points on this clone: The CDR3 does not close with the conserved phenylalanine or tryptophan, likely indicating a read error. The DNA is omitted, as the CDR3 cannot be located on it reliably, and the CDR3 follows TCRdb's listing. This chain connects TRBV7-2 to TRBJ2-6. The CDR3 is made up of 9 amino acids, end residues included. CDR1 and CDR2 (germline): SGHTA, FQGNSA. CDR3 in amino acids: CASSLSGPR.

V gene TRBV11-3 combines with J gene TRBJ2-5; 9 nucleotides match TRBD2. V was clipped by 0 bases and J by 7 bases; unmatched bases: 3. In germline, CDR1 is SGHNT, CDR2 YENEEA. CDR3 length: 14 amino acids. The CDR3, as DNA: TGTGCCAGCAGCTTAGACGGGACTAGCAGGACCCAGTACTTC. Its translation: CASSLDGTSRTQYF. The full variable domain, with the rest looked up from reference TRBV11-3 and TRBJ2-5, is EAGVVQSPRYKIIEKKQPVAFWCNPISGHNTLYWYLQNLGQGPELLIRYENEEAVDDSQLPKDRFSAERLKGVDSTLKIQPAELGDSAVYLCASSLDGTSRTQYFGPGTRLLVL.

V usage is TRBV6-1 and J usage is TRBJ2-1; 9 bases are shared with TRBD2. This CDR3 spans 14 amino acids. The germline CDR1 and CDR2 sequences are MNHNS and SASEGT. Trimming removed 4 bases from V and 8 bases from J; junction bases left unmatched: 6. CDR3 DNA: TGTGCCAGCAGTGCTGCGGGGGGGCCTGATGAGCAGTTCTTC. Translation gives CASSAAGGPDEQFF.

The rearrangement links TRBV5-5 to TRBJ1-3, with 9 nucleotides matching TRBD1. The length of the CDR3 is 14 residues. Germline CDR1 is SGHKS and CDR2 is YYEKEE (reference sequence). V lost 4 bases and J lost 4; bases outside the gene matches: 3. The CDR3 sequence is CASSRTGVGNTIYF. For the CDR3, the DNA is TGTGCCAGCAGCCGGACAGGGGTCGGAAACACCATATATTTT.

The rearrangement joins TRBV29-1 to TRBJ1-1; D not resolved. Germline assignment: CDR1 SQVTM and CDR2 ANQGSEA. CDR3 length: 13 amino acids. V was trimmed by 1 base and J by 0 bases, leaving 6 bases between them. This CDR3 is CSVEVGVNTEAFF. DNA of the CDR3: TGCAGCGTTGAAGTTGGGGTGAACACTGAAGCTTTCTTT. The full variable domain, completed using reference TRBV29-1 and TRBJ1-1, is SAVISQKPSRDICQRGTSLTIQCQVDSQVTMMFWYRQQPGQSLTLIATANQGSEATYESGFVIDKFPISRPNLTFSTLTVSNMSPEDSSIYLCSVEVGVNTEAFFGQGTRLTVV.

The CDR3 protein is CASSLGHNTGELFF. The CDR3 bases are TGTGCCAGCAGCCTTGGACACAACACCGGGGAGCTGTTTTTT. This chain uses TRBV7-8 with TRBJ2-2, with D possibly being TRBD1 (5 bases). V lost 5 bases and J 2 bases, leaving 9 bases between the germline ends. The CDR3 is made up of 14 amino acids. Per the germline V gene, CDR1 is SGHVS and CDR2 is FQNEAQ.

This clone was observed a handful of times. Here the CDR3 reads CASRQYGYTF. CDR3 nucleotide sequence: TGTGCCAGCAGACAATATGGCTACACCTTC. This chain joins TRBV28 and TRBJ1-2, with D hard to call. This CDR3 comprises 10 residues. The germline V gene encodes CDR1 MDHEN and CDR2 SYDVKM. V shed 6 bases and J shed 5 bases, with 4 bases lying between them.

The rearrangement links TRBV6-6 to TRBJ2-7; 9 nucleotides agree with TRBD1. Unmatched junction bases numbered 10, after V lost 5 bases and J lost 5 bases. The CDR3 length is 15 residues. Germline V gene lookup returns CDR1 MNHNY and CDR2 SVGAGI (reference sequence). The CDR3 sequence is CASSAYGTGRHEQYF. The CDR3 nucleotides read TGTGCCAGCAGTGCCTATGGGACAGGGCGGCACGAGCAGTACTTC.

The CDR3 region has the DNA TGTGCCAGCAGTGAATTAACGGCGGGGAGCGCTGGAAACACCATATATTTT. Residues: CASSELTAGSAGNTIYF. The chain carries TRBV2 and TRBJ1-3, with D hard to call. The V end lost 2 bases, the J end lost 2 bases, and 16 bases lay between the germline ends. Germline V gene lookup returns CDR1 SNHLY and CDR2 FYNNEI. This CDR3 comprises 17 residues.

The gene calls are TRBV6-1 and TRBJ2-5; TRBD2 might be the D (7 bases). The germline CDR1 and CDR2 sequences are MNHNS and SASEGT. CDR3 length: 17 residues. Trimming stripped 0 bases from V and 5 bases from J, with 19 bases between. The CDR3 loop reads CASSEAMGGGLWETQYF. The CDR3 nucleotides read TGTGCCAGCAGTGAAGCGATGGGGGGGGGCCTCTGGGAGACCCAGTACTTC.

The J gene is TRBJ1-4, the V gene TRBV9; D perhaps matches TRBD1 (5 bases). Germline V CDR1 and CDR2: SGDLS, YYNGEE. Trimming took 3 bases from V and 8 from J, leaving 20 bases between them. The CDR3 extends over 16 amino acids. The CDR3 here is CASSGRRGRDGEKLFF. The CDR3 nucleotides are TGTGCCAGCAGCGGCCGCCGGGGCAGAGACGGAGAAAAACTGTTTTTT. The full variable domain, its missing parts supplied by reference TRBV9 and TRBJ1-4, is DSGVTQTPKHLITATGQRVTLRCSPRSGDLSVYWYQQSLDQGLQFLIQYYNGEERAKGNILERFSAQQFPDLHSELNLSSLELGDSALYFCASSGRRGRDGEKLFFGSGTQLSVL.

The J gene is TRBJ1-6, the V gene TRBV5-1; D is ambiguous. The CDR3 sequence is 13 residues long. Trimming pared 4 bases from V and 7 bases from J, leaving 9 bases between. Germline V gene sequence: CDR1 SGHRS, CDR2 YFSETQ. The CDR3, as DNA: TGCGCCAGCAGCCGGGATATAAATTCACCCCTCCACTTT. Amino acids: CASSRDINSPLHF.

The rearrangement uses TRBV4-1 and TRBJ2-1; no clear D gene. This CDR3 contains 18 residues. Per germline, CDR1 MGHRA and CDR2 YSYEKL. Trimming stripped 1 base from V and 3 bases from J, with 19 bases between. The CDR3 protein is CASSQVDLVFRGYNEQFF. The CDR3 bases are TGCGCCAGCAGCCAAGTGGATTTAGTGTTCCGAGGCTACAATGAGCAGTTCTTC.

The J gene is TRBJ2-3, the V gene TRBV10-2, with 12 nucleotides matching TRBD1. The ends lost 3 bases at V and 6 bases at J; junction bases unmatched: 7. The CDR3 has 16 residues. Germline V CDR1 and CDR2: WSHSY, SAAADI. The DNA for the CDR3 is TGCGCCAGCAGTGATCCCGGGACAGGGGGCATCGATACGCAGTATTTT. Translated, it gives CASSDPGTGGIDTQYF.

Remarks on this clone: The same CDR3 arises from other DNA sequences in this sample as well. V and J are TRBV4-3 and TRBJ1-5; perhaps TRBD1 as D (5 bases). The CDR3 length is 15 residues. Trimming took 0 bases from V and 6 from J, leaving 12 bases between them. Looked up from germline, CDR1 is LGHNA and CDR2 is YSLEER. In nucleotides, the CDR3 is TGCGCCAGCAGCCAAGAAGCAGGGTCGGGTCAGCCCCAGCATTTT. Protein sequence: CASSQEAGSGQPQHF.

The gene calls are TRBV6-6 and TRBJ1-5; 9 nucleotides line up with TRBD1. The CDR3 sequence is 15 residues long. Germline-derived CDR1 and CDR2 are MNHNY and SVGAGI (reference sequence). The junction had 7 bases not matched to a gene; V was cut back by 5 bases and J by 5 bases. The CDR3 reads CASSPGQGIDQPQHF. In DNA, the CDR3 is TGTGCCAGCAGTCCCGGACAGGGGATCGATCAGCCCCAGCATTTT.

The gene calls are TRBV5-1 and TRBJ1-6, with D possibly being TRBD1 (6 bases). Trimming shortened V by 0 bases and J by 8 bases, and 9 bases separated the two germline ends. CDR1 is SGHRS, CDR2 YFSETQ, per germline. The CDR3 is 14 amino acids. The CDR3 region is CASSLAGADSPLHF. For the CDR3, the DNA is TGCGCCAGCAGCTTGGCGGGGGCGGATTCACCCCTCCACTTT.

V and J are TRBV5-1 and TRBJ1-2; possible D gene TRBD1, 5 bases. CDR3 length: 13 amino acids. The germline CDR1 and CDR2 sequences are SGHRS and YFSETQ. V lost 2 bases, J lost 4 bases, and 9 bases lay in between. CDR3 protein: CASSFGGPYGYTF. The DNA of the CDR3 is TGCGCCAGCAGCTTCGGGGGACCCTATGGCTACACCTTC.

This clone was seen once. This chain uses TRBV21-1 with TRBJ2-7; the D call TRBD1 from the table was never checked on the DNA. TRBV21-1 is listed as a pseudogene. This CDR3 has 14 residues. The CDR3 DNA follows: TGTGCCAGCAGCTATAACACAGGGTCCTACGAGCAGTACTTC. Its translation is CASSYNTGSYEQYF.

The chain uses TRBV6-1 and TRBJ2-7; 9 positions agree with TRBD1. This CDR3 has 14 residues. In germline, CDR1 is MNHNS, CDR2 SASEGT. V gave up 6 bases and J gave up 7 bases; unmatched junction bases: 10. The CDR3 nucleotides read TGTGCCAGCAGGCCCGGGACAGGGCCTACGGAGCAGTACTTC. The encoded protein is CASRPGTGPTEQYF.

This clone has only one observation. The chain links TRBV15 to TRBJ2-1; a weak D match, TRBD2 (6 bases). The CDR3 covers 16 residues. Germline CDR1 is LNHNV and CDR2 is YYDKDF (reference sequence). The V and J ends lost 5 bases and 3 bases respectively, with 17 bases between them. The CDR3 coding sequence is TGTGCCACCAGCGCCCCCCGCCCCGGGGGCTACAATGAGCAGTTCTTC. This encodes CATSAPRPGGYNEQFF. The full variable domain, with the rest looked up from reference TRBV15 and TRBJ2-1, is DAMVIQNPRYQVTQFGKPVTLSCSQTLNHNVMYWYQQKSSQAPKLLFHYYDKDFNNEADTPDNFQSRRPNTSFCFLDIRSPGLGDTAMYLCATSAPRPGGYNEQFFGPGTRLTVL.